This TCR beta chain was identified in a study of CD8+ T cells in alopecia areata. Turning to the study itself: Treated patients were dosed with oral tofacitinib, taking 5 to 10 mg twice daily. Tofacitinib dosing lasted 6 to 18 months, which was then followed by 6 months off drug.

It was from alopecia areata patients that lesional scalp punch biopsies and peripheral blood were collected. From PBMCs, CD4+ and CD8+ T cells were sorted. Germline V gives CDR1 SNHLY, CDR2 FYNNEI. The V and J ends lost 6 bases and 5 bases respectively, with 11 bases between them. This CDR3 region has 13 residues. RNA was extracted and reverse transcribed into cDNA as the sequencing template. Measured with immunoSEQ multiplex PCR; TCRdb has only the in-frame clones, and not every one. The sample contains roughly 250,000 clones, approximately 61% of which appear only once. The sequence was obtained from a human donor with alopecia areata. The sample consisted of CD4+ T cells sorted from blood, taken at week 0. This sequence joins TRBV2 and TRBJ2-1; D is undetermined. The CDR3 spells CASSLGGHNEQFF. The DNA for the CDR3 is TGTGCCAGCAGCCTAGGTGGCCACAATGAGCAGTTCTTC. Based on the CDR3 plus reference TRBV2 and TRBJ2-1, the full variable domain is EPEVTQTPSHQVTQMGQEVILRCVPISNHLYFYWYRQILGQKVEFLVSFYNNEISEKSEIFDDQFSVERPDGSNFTLKIRSTKLEDSAMYFCASSLGGHNEQFFGPGTRLTVL.